Listed below are T cell receptor beta chains from one sample, sequenced in a study of glioma-infiltrating T cells after dendritic cell vaccination. Profiling relied on immunoSEQ multiplex PCR, and the TCRdb table lists in-frame clones only, not all of them. The profile shows roughly 10,000 clones, about 80% of them singletons. This material consisted of blood, taken after dendritic cell vaccination. The source of these receptors is a human donor with glioblastoma. CDR3s include the opening cysteine and the closing phenylalanine or tryptophan. D genes are given only for firm matches. Clone sizes are given selectively: once, few, many, or a class where the clone is expanded.

j_gene: TRBJ2-2
d_gene: NA
v_gene: TRBV9
abundance: NA
CDR3nt: TGTGCCAGCAGCGTAGGCGGGACAGCAACCAACACCGGGGAGCTGTTTTTT
CDR3aa: CASSVGGTATNTGELFF

j_gene: TRBJ2-5
d_gene: NA
v_gene: TRBV18
abundance: NA
CDR3nt: TGTGCCAGCTCGCAACAGGGTTCTCCCTACCGGTACTTC
CDR3aa: CASSQQGSPYRYF

j_gene: TRBJ2-7
d_gene: NA
v_gene: TRBV7-8
abundance: NA
CDR3nt: TGTGCCAGCAGCTTACAGGGCATTCTGGACGAGCAGTACTTC
CDR3aa: CASSLQGILDEQYF

j_gene: TRBJ2-7
d_gene: TRBD1
v_gene: TRBV29-1
abundance: NA
CDR3nt: TGCAGCGGCGGACAGGGGCTCTTCTACGAGCAGTACTTC
CDR3aa: CSGGQGLFYEQYF

j_gene: TRBJ2-2
d_gene: TRBD2
v_gene: TRBV9
abundance: NA
CDR3nt: TGTGCCAGCAGCGCAGGAACCGGGGGACTAGCGGGAGTGACCGGGGAGCTGTTTTTT
CDR3aa: CASSAGTGGLAGVTGELFF

j_gene: TRBJ2-7
d_gene: TRBD2
v_gene: TRBV4-3
abundance: NA
CDR3nt: TGCGCCAGCAGCCCCCGTTCCCGGGAGGTATCCGAGCAGTACTTC
CDR3aa: CASSPRSREVSEQYF

j_gene: TRBJ1-1
d_gene: NA
v_gene: TRBV28
abundance: NA
CDR3nt: TGTGCCACCCTCCGGGTGACTGAAGCTTTCTTT
CDR3aa: CATLRVTEAFF

j_gene: TRBJ2-1
d_gene: NA
v_gene: TRBV9
abundance: NA
CDR3nt: TGTGCCAGCAGCTCCCCTAACTACAATGAGCAGTTCTTC
CDR3aa: CASSSPNYNEQFF

j_gene: TRBJ1-4
d_gene: NA
v_gene: TRBV7-9
abundance: NA
CDR3nt: TGTGCCAGCAGCTTAGCCACCACCGTAACCGGACTGTTTTTT
CDR3aa: CASSLATTVTGLFF

j_gene: TRBJ1-1
d_gene: NA
v_gene: TRBV11-1
abundance: NA
CDR3nt: TGTGCCAGCAGCTTAGCAACCCCGGGTTTTCTGTTGAATACTGAAGCTTTCTTT
CDR3aa: CASSLATPGFLLNTEAFF

j_gene: TRBJ1-2
d_gene: NA
v_gene: TRBV5-1
abundance: NA
CDR3nt: TGCGCCAGCAGTCCTGGACAACCGATCGATGGCTACACCTTC
CDR3aa: CASSPGQPIDGYTF

j_gene: TRBJ1-1
d_gene: TRBD1
v_gene: TRBV19
abundance: NA
CDR3nt: TGTGCCAGTAGCTCGACAGGGCTCATGAACACTGAAGCTTTCTTT
CDR3aa: CASSSTGLMNTEAFF

j_gene: TRBJ1-2
d_gene: TRBD1
v_gene: TRBV6-5
abundance: NA
CDR3nt: TGTGCCAGCAGTTACTGGGGGGACAGAAACTATGGCTACACCTTC
CDR3aa: CASSYWGDRNYGYTF

j_gene: TRBJ1-1
d_gene: NA
v_gene: TRBV6-5
abundance: NA
CDR3nt: TGTGCCAGCTCTCCGGGATACATGAACACTGAAGCTTTCTTT
CDR3aa: CASSPGYMNTEAFF

j_gene: TRBJ1-2
d_gene: NA
v_gene: TRBV5-1
abundance: once
CDR3nt: TGCGCCAGCAGCGGGGAAGCGGTTAACTATGGCTACACCTTC
CDR3aa: CASSGEAVNYGYTF

j_gene: TRBJ2-1
d_gene: NA
v_gene: TRBV7-3
abundance: NA
CDR3nt: TGTGCCAGCAGCCTGAGTGGGAGTTACAATGAGCAGTTCTTC
CDR3aa: CASSLSGSYNEQFF

j_gene: TRBJ1-1
d_gene: NA
v_gene: TRBV6-1
abundance: NA
CDR3nt: TGTGCCAGCAGTGAAGCTATCGGGGTTCGCACTGAAGCTTTCTTT
CDR3aa: CASSEAIGVRTEAFF

j_gene: TRBJ2-5
d_gene: NA
v_gene: TRBV7-2
abundance: NA
CDR3nt: TGTGCCAGCAGCTTAGTCTCGTCGGAGGGAGAGACCCAGTACTTC
CDR3aa: CASSLVSSEGETQYF

j_gene: TRBJ2-1
d_gene: TRBD2
v_gene: TRBV19
abundance: NA
CDR3nt: TGTGCCAGTAGTAAGGGACTAGCGGATTACAATGAGCAGTTCTTC
CDR3aa: CASSKGLADYNEQFF

j_gene: TRBJ2-7
d_gene: TRBD2
v_gene: TRBV9
abundance: NA
CDR3nt: TGTGCCAGCAGCGATACTAGCGGAGGGGTCGGGGAGCAGTACTTC
CDR3aa: CASSDTSGGVGEQYF

j_gene: TRBJ2-3
d_gene: NA
v_gene: TRBV6-4
abundance: NA
CDR3nt: TGTGCCAGCAGTGAGGGGGCCGGCACAGATACGCAGTATTTT
CDR3aa: CASSEGAGTDTQYF

j_gene: TRBJ2-4
d_gene: TRBD1
v_gene: TRBV29-1
abundance: few
CDR3nt: TGCAGCGATCGGACAGGGAAGAACATTCAGTACTTC
CDR3aa: CSDRTGKNIQYF

j_gene: TRBJ2-3
d_gene: NA
v_gene: TRBV6-4
abundance: NA
CDR3nt: TGTGCCAGCAGTGATTTTGGACTCGTCTCCCCCTGCACAGATACGCAGTATTTT
CDR3aa: CASSDFGLVSPCTDTQYF

j_gene: TRBJ1-1
d_gene: NA
v_gene: TRBV19
abundance: NA
CDR3nt: TGTGCCAGTACTAGGGGGACTGAAGCTTTCTTT
CDR3aa: CASTRGTEAFF